This T cell receptor beta chain originates from a study of blood T cells in healthy people across ages. Findings and limits, study-wide: Unsorted PBMCs prevented conclusive naive versus antigen-experienced comparison.

Total RNA extracted from each sample amounted to at least 5 micrograms. The second PCR ran roughly 6 to 11 cycles with a sample-barcoded 5' primer and J-beta primers. From the 5' RACE reads, TCRdb called clonotypes with MiXCR, one entry per CDR3 protein. The sample shows 550,000 to 600,000 distinct CDR3 sequences, roughly 29% of them seen only once. Germline V gene lookup returns CDR1 LGHNA and CDR2 YSLEER. This CDR3 has 16 residues. V was cut by 1 base and J by 0 bases, with 11 bases left in between. To note about this clonotype: Its matching antigen is unknown.

This clonotype was sampled from a woman in her 70s in good health. Sequenced: blood. The chain uses TRBV4-3 and TRBJ2-3; D perhaps matches TRBD2 (6 bases). The CDR3: CASSQVPRGSTDTQYF. CDR3 nucleotide sequence: TGCGCCAGCAGCCAAGTCCCCCGGGGGAGCACAGATACGCAGTATTTT.